The 20 T cell receptor beta chains below come from one sample, sequenced in a study of spatial heterogeneity in lung cancer. The time point: sample taken at primary tumor resection. TCRdb used MiXCR to reprocess the 5' RACE reads, holding one entry per CDR3 protein. The repertoire holds some 800 distinct CDR3 sequences, with more than 20% as singletons. The sample was normal lung tissue next to the tumor, taken at surgery. These receptors all stem from a male donor with early-stage non-small cell lung cancer.

With regard to this clonotype: With the library built for alpha chains, this beta chain is off target and its frequency is not meaningful. The chain carries TRBV25-1 and TRBJ1-4; tentatively, D is TRBD1 (5 bases). The CDR3 has 14 residues. The V end was cut by 7 bases, the J end by 3 bases, with 12 bases between. Germline V lookup: CDR1 MGHDK, CDR2 SYGVNS. CDR3 sequence (DNA): TGTGCCAGCATGGGGCGCGTGGCTAATGAAAAACTGTTTTTT. Protein product: CASMGRVANEKLFF.

This clonotype is categorized as large. Since the library was made to target alpha chains, this beta chain is a stray read and its abundance is not meaningful. This chain uses TRBV3-1 with TRBJ2-7, with D possibly being TRBD2 (6 bases). The CDR3 is 14 amino acids. Germline V gene lookup returns CDR1 LGHDT and CDR2 YNNKEL (reference sequence). V dropped 4 bases and J dropped 2 bases, with 12 bases sitting between them. In DNA form, the CDR3 reads TGTGCCAGCAGCCTCCGGGACTTCCCCTACGAGCAGTACTTC. Translated: CASSLRDFPYEQYF.

This clonotype is classed as large (0.1 to 1%). The library was prepared for alpha chains; this beta chain is a stray read, so its frequency means little. The chain joins TRBV23-1 to TRBJ2-1, with TRBD1 identical over 8 bases. TRBV23-1 is an open reading frame whose function is uncertain. This CDR3 is built from 15 residues. Trimming cost V 3 bases and J 12 bases; bases outside gene matches: 13. Here the CDR3 DNA reads TGCGCCAGCAGTCACCGGGACAGGACCAAGCTCGGGCAGTTCTTC. Its translation is CASSHRDRTKLGQFF.

By sample fraction, this clonotype is medium-sized. Being off target in a library aimed at alpha chains, this beta chain has a size of little meaning. The J gene is TRBJ1-1, the V gene TRBV12-3 or TRBV12-4; 7 nucleotides agree with TRBD1. The CDR3 has 15 amino acids. Germline trimming cut 5 bases from V and 4 bases from J; bases unmatched to any gene: 10. CDR3 amino acids: CASSIRQGTATEAFF. The CDR3 DNA reads TGTGCCAGCAGTATCCGACAGGGTACGGCCACTGAAGCTTTCTTT.

In its sample, this clonotype ranks as medium-sized (0.01 to 0.1%). The library was built for alpha chains, so this beta chain is an off-target read and its size means little. V gene TRBV3-1 combines with J gene TRBJ2-3; possibly TRBD1 or TRBD2 for D (5 bases each). This CDR3 comprises 15 residues. Germline-derived CDR1 and CDR2 are LGHDT and YNNKEL (reference sequence). Trimming removed 4 bases at V and 4 bases at J, with 15 bases between. CDR3 in DNA: TGTGCCAGCAGCCCGCCGGGACCTCGTTCAGATACGCAGTATTTT. This gives the protein CASSPPGPRSDTQYF.

By sample share, this clonotype is medium-sized. This beta chain appears as a stray read in a library generated for alpha chains; its size is not informative. V is TRBV6-6 and J is TRBJ2-7, with TRBD2 as a possible D gene (5 bases). Trimming cost V 2 bases and J 3 bases, with 5 bases left between them. The V gene's germline CDR1 is MNHNY and CDR2 SVGAGI (reference sequence). The length of the CDR3 is 12 residues. The CDR3 region is CASSYRDYEQYF. The CDR3 DNA reads TGTGCCAGCAGTTACCGGGACTACGAGCAGTACTTC.

Notes on this clonotype: This beta chain is an off-target read within a library intended for alpha chains, so its frequency means little. The V and J genes are TRBV27 and TRBJ1-2; 9 positions match TRBD1. The V gene's germline CDR1 is MNHEY and CDR2 SMNVEV (reference sequence). The CDR3 consists of 16 residues. V shed 0 bases, J shed 2 bases, and the junction held 4 bases outside the gene matches. The CDR3 region is CASSLSTGGLNYGYTF. The CDR3 DNA reads as TGTGCCAGCAGTTTATCGACAGGGGGATTAAACTATGGCTACACCTTC.

On this clonotype: Germline and junction disagree at one end, which may indicate a read error. The size of this beta chain means little, since it is a stray read in a library made for alpha chains. The chain uses TRBV30 and TRBJ1-1, with TRBD1 matching over 7 bases. Per germline, CDR1 GTSNPN and CDR2 SVGIG (reference sequence). The CDR3 is 11 amino acids. CDR3 sequence (DNA): TGTGCCTGGAGCACATACACGGGACAGTCCTTT. It translates to CAWSTYTGQSF.

This clonotype rates as large. This beta chain is an unintended read in a library built for alpha chains; its size means little. The chain couples TRBV19 to TRBJ2-7; D may be TRBD1 (6 bases). The germline V and J ends were trimmed by 5 bases and 3 bases, with 17 bases remaining between them. This CDR3 spans 15 amino acids. CDR1 is LNHDA, CDR2 SQIVND, per germline (reference sequence). The CDR3, as DNA: TGTGCCAGTAGTCTCTCCGGGACATATGTCTACGAGCAGTACTTC. This codes for CASSLSGTYVYEQYF. Supplemented by reference TRBV19 and TRBJ2-7, the full variable domain reads DGGITQSPKYLFRKEGQNVTLSCEQNLNHDAMYWYRQDPGQGLRLIYYSQIVNDFQKGDIAEGYSVSREKKESFPLTVTSAQKNPTAFYLCASSLSGTYVYEQYFGPGTRLTVT.

A remark on this clonotype: This beta chain turned up in a library designed for alpha chains; as an off-target read, its abundance says little. V is TRBV12-3 or TRBV12-4 and J is TRBJ1-6, with D perhaps TRBD1 (5 bases). V was shortened by 3 bases and J by 8 bases, with 11 bases between the two germline ends. The CDR3 has 14 residues. CDR3 region: CASSFGREHSPLHF. CDR3 nucleotide sequence: TGTGCCAGCAGTTTCGGCAGGGAGCATTCACCCCTCCACTTT.

On this clonotype: Found in a library prepared for alpha chains, this beta chain is an off-target read, and its abundance has little meaning. This chain joins TRBV5-4 and TRBJ1-2; D remains ambiguous. Germline CDR1 reads SGHNT; CDR2 reads YYREEE (reference sequence). The CDR3 totals 12 residues. With 4 bases removed from V and 4 bases from J, the gap between germline ends came to 8 bases. CDR3 region: CASSADFYGYTF. The CDR3 nucleotides read TGTGCCAGCAGCGCGGACTTCTATGGCTACACCTTC.

As regards this clonotype: Being off target in a library aimed at alpha chains, this beta chain has a size of little meaning. The V gene is TRBV7-6, the J gene TRBJ2-2, with a possible D match to TRBD2 (5 bases). Deletions cut 8 bases from V and 7 bases from J, with 11 bases between. CDR1 and CDR2 (germline): SGHVS, FNYEAQ. The CDR3 spans 12 residues. The CDR3 sequence is CASGSWNGELFF. The CDR3 DNA reads TGTGCCAGCGGGAGTTGGAACGGGGAGCTGTTTTTT.

In its sample, this clonotype is large. Because this beta chain is a stray read in a library intended to capture alpha chains, its abundance should not be given much weight. J is TRBJ1-2 and V is TRBV28; a weak D match, TRBD1 (5 bases). The germline V and J ends were trimmed by 10 bases and 0 bases, with 12 bases remaining between them. The CDR3 is 13 amino acids. CDR1 and CDR2 from the germline V gene are MDHEN and SYDVKM. The CDR3 protein is CATRQPSNYGYTF. The CDR3 coding sequence is TGTGCCACCCGACAGCCTTCTAACTATGGCTACACCTTC.

By proportion, this clonotype is large. Since it is a stray read in a library aimed at alpha chains, this beta chain has a size that is not meaningful. V and J are TRBV6-4 and TRBJ1-2, with 7 positions matching TRBD1. Trimming cost V 0 bases and J 6 bases; bases outside gene matches: 4. Germline CDR1 MRHNA, CDR2 SNTAGT. This CDR3 region has 14 residues. CDR3 nucleotides: TGTGCCAGCAGTGACTCTGGGACAGCTGATGGCTACACCTTC. Protein sequence: CASSDSGTADGYTF.

In this sample, this clonotype is medium-sized (0.01 to 0.1%). This beta chain is off target for a library built for alpha chains, so its abundance means little. The gene calls are TRBV6-2 or TRBV6-3 and TRBJ2-1; D remains ambiguous. The CDR3 has 16 amino acids. Trimming stripped 6 bases from V and 2 bases from J, with 17 bases between. The V gene's germline CDR1 is MNHEY and CDR2 SVGEGT. The CDR3 DNA follows: TGTGCCAGCAGCCTCCCCGGCGACTTAACCTACAATGAGCAGTTCTTC. As protein: CASSLPGDLTYNEQFF.

By share, this clonotype counts as large. This beta chain was picked up by a library intended for alpha chains and is off target, so its count carries little meaning. The chain carries TRBV5-1 and TRBJ2-7, with 9 positions matching TRBD2. Germline V lookup: CDR1 SGHRS, CDR2 YFSETQ. Trimming cost V 4 bases and J 5 bases; bases outside gene matches: 7. The CDR3 has 14 amino acids. The chain's CDR3 is CASSGAGGINEQYF. The CDR3 DNA is TGCGCCAGCAGCGGAGCGGGAGGTATAAACGAGCAGTACTTC. The full variable domain, completed using reference TRBV5-1 and TRBJ2-7, is KAGVTQTPRYLIKTRGQQVTLSCSPISGHRSVSWYQQTPGQGLQFLFEYFSETQRNKGNFPGRFSGRQFSNSRSEMNVSTLELGDSALYLCASSGAGGINEQYFGPGTRLTVT.

In its sample, this clonotype is large (0.1 to 1%). A library made for alpha chains picked up this beta chain off target, so its size means little. The gene calls are TRBV5-5 and TRBJ1-5; TRBD1 aligns across 7 bases. The CDR3 runs to 15 residues. V shed 3 bases and J 1 base; nucleotides not matched to a gene: 4. CDR1 and CDR2 (germline): SGHKS, YYEKEE (reference sequence). The CDR3 loop is CASSSGQSSNQPQHF. Here the CDR3 DNA reads TGTGCCAGCAGCTCGGGACAGTCCAGCAATCAGCCCCAGCATTTT.

Sample share makes this clonotype large. Little can be read into the size of this beta chain, an off-target read in a library designed for alpha chains. V and J are TRBV6-2 or TRBV6-3 and TRBJ2-5; D is undetermined. Germline CDR1 MNHEY, CDR2 SVGEGT. V lost 8 bases and J lost 5, with 12 bases in between. The length of the CDR3 is 12 residues. The CDR3 is CASGRRRETQYF. CDR3 bases: TGTGCCAGCGGACGACGGCGGGAGACCCAGTACTTC.

A word on this clonotype: This beta chain appears as a stray read in a library generated for alpha chains; its size is not informative. This chain uses TRBV28 with TRBJ2-1; TRBD2 might be the D (6 bases). The V gene lost 3 bases and the J gene lost 4 bases, with 13 bases spanning the gap. Germline loops: CDR1 MDHEN, CDR2 SYDVKM. This CDR3 has 15 residues. The CDR3 reads CASSFGGRPYNEQFF. The DNA of the CDR3 is TGTGCCAGCAGTTTTGGAGGGAGGCCTTACAATGAGCAGTTCTTC. The full variable domain, with the rest looked up from reference TRBV28 and TRBJ2-1, is DVKVTQSSRYLVKRTGEKVFLECVQDMDHENMFWYRQDPGLGLRLIYFSYDVKMKEKGDIPEGYSVSREKKERFSLILESASTNQTSMYLCASSFGGRPYNEQFFGPGTRLTVL.

This clonotype is categorized as large. A library made for alpha chains picked up this beta chain off target, so its size means little. The chain is built from TRBV20-1 and TRBJ2-2, with D unclear. Trimming left V 1 base short and J 2 bases short, with 5 bases between. The length of the CDR3 is 13 residues. CDR1 and CDR2 (germline): DFQATT, SNEGSKA (reference sequence). The CDR3 loop is CSARVSNTGELFF. In DNA form, the CDR3 reads TGCAGTGCTAGAGTCAGTAACACCGGGGAGCTGTTTTTT.